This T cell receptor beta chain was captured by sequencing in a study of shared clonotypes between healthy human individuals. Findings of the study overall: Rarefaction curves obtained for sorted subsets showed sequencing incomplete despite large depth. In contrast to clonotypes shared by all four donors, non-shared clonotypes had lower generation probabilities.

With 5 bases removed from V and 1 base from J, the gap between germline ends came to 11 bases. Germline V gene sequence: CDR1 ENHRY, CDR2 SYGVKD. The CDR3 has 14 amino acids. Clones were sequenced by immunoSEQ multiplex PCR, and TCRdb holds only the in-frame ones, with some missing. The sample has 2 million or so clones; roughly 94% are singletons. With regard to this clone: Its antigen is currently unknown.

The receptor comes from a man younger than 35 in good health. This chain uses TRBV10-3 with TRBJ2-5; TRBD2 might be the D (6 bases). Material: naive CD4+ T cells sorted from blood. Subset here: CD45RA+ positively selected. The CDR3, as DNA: TGTGCCATCAGTCCGGGACTCAGCCAAGAGACCCAGTACTTC. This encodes CAISPGLSQETQYF.